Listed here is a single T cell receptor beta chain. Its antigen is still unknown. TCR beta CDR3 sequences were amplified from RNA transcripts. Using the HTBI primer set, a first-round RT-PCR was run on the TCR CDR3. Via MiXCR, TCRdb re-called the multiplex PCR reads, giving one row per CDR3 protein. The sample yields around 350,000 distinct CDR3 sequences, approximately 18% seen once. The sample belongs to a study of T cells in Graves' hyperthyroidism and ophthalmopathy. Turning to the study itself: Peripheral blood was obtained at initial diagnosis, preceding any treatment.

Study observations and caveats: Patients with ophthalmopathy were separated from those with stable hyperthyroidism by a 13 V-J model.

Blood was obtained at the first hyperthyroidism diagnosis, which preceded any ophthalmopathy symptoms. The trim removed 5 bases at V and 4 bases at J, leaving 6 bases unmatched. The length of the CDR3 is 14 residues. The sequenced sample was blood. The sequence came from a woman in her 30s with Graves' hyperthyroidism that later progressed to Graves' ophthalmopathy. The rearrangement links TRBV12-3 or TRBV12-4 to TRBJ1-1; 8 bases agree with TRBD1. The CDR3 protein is CASSNGQGTTEAFF. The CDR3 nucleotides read TGTGCCAGCAGTAACGGACAGGGTACCACTGAAGCTTTCTTT.